Listed below are T cell receptor beta chains from one sample, sequenced in a study of T cell repertoires in cytomegalovirus infection. Via MiXCR, TCRdb re-called the reads, giving one row per CDR3 protein. The table records 150,000 to 200,000 distinct CDR3 sequences, around 15% of them present only once. Sequencing input: PBMCs. These receptors were collected from a human donor in good health (CMV status not recorded). Some clones in this sample may be carry-over from other donors' samples. Both conserved end residues are part of each CDR3.

v_call	j_call	cdr3_aa
TRBV7-9	TRBJ1-2	CASSLEGRGTPRGYTF
TRBV10-3	TRBJ2-3	CAISESDRNTDTQYF
TRBV14	TRBJ2-7	CASSQMYSSYEQYF
TRBV12-3/TRBV12-4	TRBJ2-7	CASSFKGQGYEQYF
TRBV7-2	TRBJ1-1	CASSLNGHTEAFF
TRBV5-5	TRBJ1-6	CASSSPILGTGMYSPLHF
TRBV9	TRBJ2-7	CASSVGGQGVYEQYF
TRBV18	TRBJ1-3	CASSLLDSDSGNTIYF
TRBV6-2/TRBV6-3	TRBJ2-7	CASSYTGLAGGPPYEQYF
TRBV6-2/TRBV6-3	TRBJ2-1	CASSQTGGPYNEQFF
TRBV7-9	TRBJ2-5	CASRPGTSAQETQYF
TRBV7-6	TRBJ1-4	CASSPDGVTNEKLFF
TRBV7-9	TRBJ2-7	CASSSGWEQYF
TRBV7-8	TRBJ2-3	CASSLAPGTSGNTQYF
TRBV28	TRBJ2-5	CASSRTGGTSFGTQYF
TRBV6-1	TRBJ1-1	CASSDPGFAFF
TRBV7-3	TRBJ2-3	CASSLLPNTQYF
TRBV7-6	TRBJ2-7	CASSSPTGTVSYEQYF
TRBV7-9	TRBJ1-1	CASSLAGTPGTEAFF
TRBV6-5	TRBJ2-7	CASSRHVRIASSSYEQYF
TRBV7-2	TRBJ1-2	CASSPGGGYGYGYTF
TRBV11-2	TRBJ1-1	CASSSLTGLTEAFF
TRBV28	TRBJ1-2	CASFTAGYGYTF
TRBV15	TRBJ2-7	CATSGGLRYEQYF
TRBV7-9	TRBJ2-1	CASSLGGLNEQFF
TRBV6-5	TRBJ2-5	CASSKGRRPETQYF
TRBV12-3/TRBV12-4	TRBJ1-1	CASSFTGVPLNTEAFF
TRBV12-3/TRBV12-4	TRBJ2-2	CASSWSTGELFF
TRBV11-2	TRBJ1-1	CASSLVTVNTEAFF
TRBV5-1	TRBJ2-5	CASSLGRLQETQYF
TRBV28	TRBJ1-5	CASRSGTGLRSNQPQHF
TRBV12-3/TRBV12-4	TRBJ2-1	CASSLRPNEQFF
TRBV5-1	TRBJ1-1	CASVNRQGDTEAFF
TRBV7-9	TRBJ2-1	CASSLVKSDTGFYNEQFF
TRBV7-2	TRBJ2-1	CASSPGNGQCF
TRBV14	TRBJ2-5	CASSRDNQETQYF
TRBV7-2	TRBJ1-2	CASSLKGSYGYTF
TRBV19	TRBJ1-5	CASSIEDSNQPQHF
TRBV7-3	TRBJ2-5	CASSLGGGSQETQYF
TRBV9	TRBJ2-7	CASSVGLGDEQYF
TRBV5-5	TRBJ1-2	CASSFPGERYGYTF
TRBV23-1	TRBJ1-2	CASSHGYTF
TRBV28	TRBJ1-1	CASRGTGHQAFF
TRBV24-1	TRBJ2-4	CATSDSGRGDIQYF
TRBV7-9	TRBJ2-7	CASSSFRDGGSYEQYF
TRBV7-9	TRBJ2-7	CASSLHSSYEQYF
TRBV7-8	TRBJ1-1	CASSPRQVNTEAFF
TRBV4-2	TRBJ2-6	CASSQVKGSGANVLTF
TRBV5-1	TRBJ1-5	CASSMTGINQPQHF
TRBV19	TRBJ1-1	CASSLPTRSTEAFF
TRBV6-5	TRBJ1-5	CASSYKGGQPQHF
TRBV6-1	TRBJ1-3	CASSLGQPDSGNTIYF
TRBV6-1	TRBJ2-3	CASSDGGQGGADTQYF
TRBV28	TRBJ2-2	CASSSASRAAGELFF
TRBV19	TRBJ1-2	CATSDSSKGYTF
TRBV27	TRBJ1-2	CASSLSPGQGNDGYTF